Each of the 6 T cell receptor beta chains below was sequenced from the same sample in a study of cytomegalovirus exposure and HLA in healthy donors. PCR was performed using 60 Vbeta and 13 Jbeta primers. Using immunoSEQ multiplex PCR, the repertoire was profiled, and TCRdb retains in-frame clones only, with some absent. The sample gives 150,000 to 180,000 clones, about 80% of which show up once; 13% is in the top ten. Source material: PBMCs. The receptors shown here come from a man aged 25 to 40 in good health and CMV-seropositive.

Only a few counts were recorded for this clone. The chain carries TRBV11-1 and TRBJ2-7; 7 nucleotides align to TRBD1. The CDR3 covers 15 residues. Germline V gene sequence: CDR1 SGHAT, CDR2 FQDESV (reference sequence). With 5 bases clipped from V and 7 bases from J, the junction kept 14 bases outside the gene matches. The CDR3 region is CASSETGSLTQEQYF. CDR3 DNA sequence: TGTGCCAGCAGCGAGACAGGGAGTCTCACTCAGGAGCAGTACTTC.

The chain combines TRBV11-2 with TRBJ2-7; D might be TRBD2 (6 bases). The V gene lost 5 bases and the J gene lost 3 bases, with 23 bases spanning the gap. Germline V gives CDR1 SGHAT, CDR2 FQNNGV. The CDR3 runs to 17 residues. The CDR3: CASSPPSLAVLIYEQYF. DNA of the CDR3: TGTGCCAGCAGCCCCCCTTCCTTAGCGGTTTTGATCTACGAGCAGTACTTC.

The chain carries TRBV27 and TRBJ2-7; 11 nucleotides align to TRBD2. CDR1 and CDR2 from the germline V gene are MNHEY and SMNVEV (reference sequence). The CDR3 sequence is 15 residues long. The V gene end was trimmed by 2 bases and the J gene end by 5 bases; junction bases not matched to a gene: 5. The CDR3, as DNA: TGTGCCAGCAGTTTAAAACTAGCGGGAGTCCACGAGCAGTACTTC. Protein product: CASSLKLAGVHEQYF.

The J gene is TRBJ2-1, the V gene TRBV9; 11 bases fit TRBD2. The CDR3 sequence is 17 residues long. Germline V gives CDR1 SGDLS, CDR2 YYNGEE. The junction had 6 bases not matched to a gene; V was cut back by 3 bases and J by 1 base. CDR3 loop: CASSALTSGISYNEQFF. The DNA of the CDR3 is TGTGCCAGCAGCGCCCTGACTAGCGGGATTTCCTACAATGAGCAGTTCTTC.

The rearrangement uses TRBV6-5 and TRBJ2-5; D might be TRBD1 (6 bases). Judging by the DNA end, TRBJ2-7 fits better; the J call may be wrong. CDR1 is MNHEY and CDR2 is SVGAGI in the germline V gene. This CDR3 spans 14 amino acids. The CDR3 DNA reads TGTGCCAGCAGTCGGGACATTGGGTCGTGCGAGCAGTACTTC. Translating gives CASSRDIGSCEQYF.

The CDR3 DNA reads as TGTGCCAGCAGTTCAAACAGGGATTACAATGAGCAGTTCTTC. As protein: CASSSNRDYNEQFF. This chain links TRBV7-9 with TRBJ2-1; D is possibly TRBD1 (6 bases). This CDR3 comprises 14 residues. CDR1 and CDR2 from the germline V gene are SEHNR and FQNEAQ (reference sequence). V shed 6 bases and J shed 4 bases, with 13 bases lying between them. The full variable domain, in which reference TRBV7-9 and TRBJ2-1 provide the parts outside the CDR3, is DTGVSQNPRHKITKRGQNVTFRCDPISEHNRLYWYRQTLGQGPEFLTYFQNEAQLEKSRLLSDRFSAERPKGSFSTLEIQRTEQGDSAMYLCASSSNRDYNEQFFGPGTRLTVL.